The 3 T cell receptor beta chains given below trace back to one sample, sequenced in a study of T cell responses to AZD1222 COVID-19 vaccine. Sequencing used immunoSEQ multiplex PCR; TCRdb keeps in-frame clones, though not all of them. The sample consists of approximately 120,000 clones, 88% of them appearing once. Sequences were derived from peripheral blood, sampled on day 0 of AZD1222 vaccination. These receptor sequences come from an adult in good health.

The V and J genes are TRBV7-2 and TRBJ2-2; D call uncertain. The germline V and J ends were trimmed by 1 base and 4 bases, with 7 bases remaining between them. Per the germline V gene, CDR1 is SGHTA and CDR2 is FQGNSA. This CDR3 spans 14 amino acids. CDR3 loop: CASSLVGGTGELFF. The CDR3 DNA reads as TGTGCCAGCAGCTTAGTTGGCGGCACCGGGGAGCTGTTTTTT. The variable domain in full, with the rest retrieved from reference TRBV7-2 and TRBJ2-2, is GAGVSQSPSNKVTEKGKDVELRCDPISGHTALYWYRQSLGQGLEFLIYFQGNSAPDKSGLPSDRFSAERTGGSVSTLTIQRTQQEDSAVYLCASSLVGGTGELFFGEGSRLTVL.

The V call is TRBV6-2 or TRBV6-3, the J call TRBJ1-1; the D is unclear. The CDR3 is 13 residues long. Trimming shortened V by 0 bases and J by 7 bases, and 9 bases separated the two germline ends. CDR1 is MNHEY and CDR2 is SVGEGT in the germline V gene. Written as DNA, the CDR3 is TGTGCCAGCAGTTACTCGGAGACGGATGAAGCTTTCTTT. Amino acids: CASSYSETDEAFF.

This sequence joins TRBV29-1 and TRBJ1-5, with unresolved D. CDR3 length equals 13 residues. The V and J ends lost 0 bases and 1 base respectively, with 4 bases between them. From germline, CDR1 is SQVTM and CDR2 ANQGSEA. This CDR3 reads CSVEEGSNQPQHF. DNA for the CDR3: TGCAGCGTTGAAGAGGGGAGCAATCAGCCCCAGCATTTT.